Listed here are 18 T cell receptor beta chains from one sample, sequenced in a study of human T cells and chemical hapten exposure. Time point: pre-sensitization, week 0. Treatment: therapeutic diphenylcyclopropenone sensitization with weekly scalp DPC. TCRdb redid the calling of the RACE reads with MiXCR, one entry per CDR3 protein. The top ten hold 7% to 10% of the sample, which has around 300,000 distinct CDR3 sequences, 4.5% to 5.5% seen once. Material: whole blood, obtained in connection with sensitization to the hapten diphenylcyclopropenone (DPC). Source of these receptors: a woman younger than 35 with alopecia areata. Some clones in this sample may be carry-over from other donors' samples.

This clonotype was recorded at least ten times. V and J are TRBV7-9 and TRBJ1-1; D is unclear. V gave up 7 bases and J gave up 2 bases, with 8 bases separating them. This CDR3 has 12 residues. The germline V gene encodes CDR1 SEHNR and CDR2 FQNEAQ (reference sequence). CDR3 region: CASTRFNTEAFF. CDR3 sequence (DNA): TGTGCCAGCACACGGTTCAACACTGAAGCTTTCTTT.

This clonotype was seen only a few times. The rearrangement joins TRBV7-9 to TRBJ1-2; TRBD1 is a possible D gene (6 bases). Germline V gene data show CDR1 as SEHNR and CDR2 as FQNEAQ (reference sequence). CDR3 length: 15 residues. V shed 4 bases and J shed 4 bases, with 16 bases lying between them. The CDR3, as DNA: TGTGCCAGCAGCTCTCCCTTAGGGGGAATCTATGGCTACACCTTC. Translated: CASSSPLGGIYGYTF.

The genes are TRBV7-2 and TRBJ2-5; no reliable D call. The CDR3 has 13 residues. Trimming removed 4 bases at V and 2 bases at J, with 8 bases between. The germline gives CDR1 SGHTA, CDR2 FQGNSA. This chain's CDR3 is CASSYWQQETQYF. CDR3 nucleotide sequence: TGTGCCAGCAGCTACTGGCAACAAGAGACCCAGTACTTC.

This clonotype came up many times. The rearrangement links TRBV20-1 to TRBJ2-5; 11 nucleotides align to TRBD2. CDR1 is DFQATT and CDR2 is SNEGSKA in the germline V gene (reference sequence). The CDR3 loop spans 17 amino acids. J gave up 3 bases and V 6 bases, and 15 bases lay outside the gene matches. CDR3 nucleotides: TGCAGTGCCCAGACCCCTAGCGGGGGGCCCGGGGAAGAGACCCAGTACTTC. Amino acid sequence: CSAQTPSGGPGEETQYF.

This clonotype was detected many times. The CDR3 loop reads CATRTSGGPTTQYF. CDR3 sequence (DNA): TGTGCCACCCGGACTAGCGGGGGCCCCACCACGCAGTACTTC. This sequence joins TRBV6-6 and TRBJ2-7; 13 nucleotides agree with TRBD2. CDR3 length equals 14 residues. Germline loops: CDR1 MNHNY, CDR2 SVGAGI (reference sequence). Germline trimming cut 10 bases from V and 9 bases from J; bases unmatched to any gene: 12.

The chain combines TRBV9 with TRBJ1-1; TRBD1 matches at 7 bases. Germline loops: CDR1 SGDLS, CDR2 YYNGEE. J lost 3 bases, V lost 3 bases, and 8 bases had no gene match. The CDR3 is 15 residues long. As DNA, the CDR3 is TGTGCCAGCAGCGAACGGGACAGAAGGTACACTGAAGCTTTCTTT. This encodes CASSERDRRYTEAFF.

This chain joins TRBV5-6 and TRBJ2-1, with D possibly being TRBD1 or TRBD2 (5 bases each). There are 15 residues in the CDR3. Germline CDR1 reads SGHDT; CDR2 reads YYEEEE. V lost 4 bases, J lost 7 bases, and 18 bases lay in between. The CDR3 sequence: CASSVGTPDLNEQFF. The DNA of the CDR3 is TGTGCCAGCAGCGTTGGGACCCCTGACTTGAATGAGCAGTTCTTC.

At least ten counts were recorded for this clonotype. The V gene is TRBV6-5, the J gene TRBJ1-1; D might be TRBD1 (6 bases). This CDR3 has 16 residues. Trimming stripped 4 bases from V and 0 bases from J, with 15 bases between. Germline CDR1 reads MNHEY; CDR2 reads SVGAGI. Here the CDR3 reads CASSSQQTGLNTEAFF. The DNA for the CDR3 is TGTGCCAGCAGTTCCCAGCAAACAGGGTTGAACACTGAAGCTTTCTTT.

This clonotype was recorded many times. CDR3: CASSPVKRGTDTQYF. The DNA of the CDR3 is TGTGCCAGCAGCCCAGTAAAGCGGGGCACAGATACGCAGTATTTT. The chain has TRBV7-9 and TRBJ2-3; D might be TRBD2 (6 bases). This CDR3 comprises 15 residues. The germline V gene has CDR1 SEHNR and CDR2 FQNEAQ (reference sequence). V was pared by 5 bases and J by 1 base, with 13 bases between.

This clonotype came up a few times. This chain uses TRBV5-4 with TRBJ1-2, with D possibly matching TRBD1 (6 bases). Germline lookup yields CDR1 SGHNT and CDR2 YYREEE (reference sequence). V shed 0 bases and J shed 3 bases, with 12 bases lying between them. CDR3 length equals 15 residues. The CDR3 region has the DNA TGTGCCAGCAGCTTGGTGCAGGGGCTCGACTATGGCTACACCTTC. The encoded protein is CASSLVQGLDYGYTF. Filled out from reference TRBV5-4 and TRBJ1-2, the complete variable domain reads ETGVTQSPTHLIKTRGQQVTLRCSSQSGHNTVSWYQQALGQGPQFIFQYYREEENGRGNFPPRFSGLQFPNYSSELNVNALELDDSALYLCASSLVQGLDYGYTFGSGTRLTVV.

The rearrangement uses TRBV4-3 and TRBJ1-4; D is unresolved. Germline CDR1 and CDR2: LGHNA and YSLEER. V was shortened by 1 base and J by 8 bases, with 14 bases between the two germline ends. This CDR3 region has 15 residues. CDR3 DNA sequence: TGCGCCAGCAGCCAAGTGAAAGGGCCGGGAGAAAAACTGTTTTTT. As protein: CASSQVKGPGEKLFF.

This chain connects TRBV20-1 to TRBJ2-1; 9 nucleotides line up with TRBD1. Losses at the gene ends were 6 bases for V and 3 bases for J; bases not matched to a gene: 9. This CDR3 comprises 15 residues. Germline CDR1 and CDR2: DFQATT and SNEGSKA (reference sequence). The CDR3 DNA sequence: TGCAGTGCCAAGACGGGACAGGGTCACTACAATGAGCAGTTCTTC. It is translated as CSAKTGQGHYNEQFF.

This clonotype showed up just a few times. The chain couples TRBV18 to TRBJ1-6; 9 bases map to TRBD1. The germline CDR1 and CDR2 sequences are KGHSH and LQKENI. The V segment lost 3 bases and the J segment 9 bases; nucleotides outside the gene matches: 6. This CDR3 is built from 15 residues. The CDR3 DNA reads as TGTGCCAGCTCACCGAGGACAGGGGAGATTTCACCCCTCCACTTT. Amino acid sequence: CASSPRTGEISPLHF.

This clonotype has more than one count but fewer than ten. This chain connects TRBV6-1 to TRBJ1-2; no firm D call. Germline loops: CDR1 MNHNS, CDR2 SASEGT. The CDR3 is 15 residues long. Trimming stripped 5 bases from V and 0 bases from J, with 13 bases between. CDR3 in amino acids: CASSLGGPTNYGYTF. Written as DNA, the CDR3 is TGTGCCAGCAGTTTGGGCGGACCCACTAACTATGGCTACACCTTC.

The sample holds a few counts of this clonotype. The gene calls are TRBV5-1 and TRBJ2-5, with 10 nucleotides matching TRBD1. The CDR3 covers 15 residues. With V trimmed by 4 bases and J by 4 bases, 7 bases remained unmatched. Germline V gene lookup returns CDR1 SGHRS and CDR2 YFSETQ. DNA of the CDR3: TGCGCCAGCAGCCCCGGGGACAGGGGACGAGAGACCCAGTACTTC. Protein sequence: CASSPGDRGRETQYF.

CDR3 sequence reads: CASSLEQGVEGYTF. The CDR3 coding sequence is TGTGCCAGCAGCCTCGAACAGGGGGTGGAAGGCTACACCTTC. This chain uses TRBV3-1 with TRBJ1-2, with 8 bases that match TRBD1. The CDR3 totals 14 residues. V lost 4 bases and J lost 8; bases outside the gene matches: 9. Per the germline V gene, CDR1 is LGHDT and CDR2 is YNNKEL (reference sequence).

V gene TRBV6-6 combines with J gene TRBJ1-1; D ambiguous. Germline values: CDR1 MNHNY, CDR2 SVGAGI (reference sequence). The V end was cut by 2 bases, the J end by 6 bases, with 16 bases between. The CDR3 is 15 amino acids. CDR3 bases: TGTGCCAGCAGTTACCCGGCACCCACGGAACCTGAAGCTTTCTTT. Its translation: CASSYPAPTEPEAFF.

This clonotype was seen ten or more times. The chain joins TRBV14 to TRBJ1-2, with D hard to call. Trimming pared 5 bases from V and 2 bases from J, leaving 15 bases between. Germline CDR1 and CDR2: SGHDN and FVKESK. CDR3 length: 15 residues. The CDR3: CASSWEHSPNYGYTF. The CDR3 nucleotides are TGTGCCAGCAGCTGGGAACACAGTCCCAACTATGGCTACACCTTC.